This T cell receptor beta chain stems from a study of shared clonotypes between healthy human individuals. This clone was recorded once. What it binds is not known. The study, taken as a whole, reports: Shared clonotypes across all four donors exceeded non-shared ones in generation probability.

Genomic DNA belonging to each subset was distributed in equal measure over several immunoSEQ plates. It was about 190 ng DNA, tens of thousands of T cell genomes, that sorted-subset replicate PCRs used. Libraries were prepared by immunoSEQ multiplex PCR; TCRdb keeps only in-frame clonotypes and omits some of them. The sample lists millions of clones, roughly 92% seen once, with around 0.14% in the top ten. Recent acute infections and vaccinations were absent in the healthy HIV-negative adult donors. Trimming removed 11 bases at V and 4 bases at J, with 15 bases between. This CDR3 has 13 amino acids. The V gene's germline CDR1 is SNHLY and CDR2 FYNNEI.

V gene TRBV2 combines with J gene TRBJ2-1; a possible D gene is TRBD2 (7 bases). Sequences were obtained from naive CD4+ T cells sorted from blood. Stated subset: CD45RA+ positively selected. The source of this sequence is a man aged 18 to 29 in good health. The CDR3 protein is CALGGPFYNEQFF. The CDR3 region has the DNA TGTGCCTTGGGGGGGCCTTTTTACAATGAGCAGTTCTTC.